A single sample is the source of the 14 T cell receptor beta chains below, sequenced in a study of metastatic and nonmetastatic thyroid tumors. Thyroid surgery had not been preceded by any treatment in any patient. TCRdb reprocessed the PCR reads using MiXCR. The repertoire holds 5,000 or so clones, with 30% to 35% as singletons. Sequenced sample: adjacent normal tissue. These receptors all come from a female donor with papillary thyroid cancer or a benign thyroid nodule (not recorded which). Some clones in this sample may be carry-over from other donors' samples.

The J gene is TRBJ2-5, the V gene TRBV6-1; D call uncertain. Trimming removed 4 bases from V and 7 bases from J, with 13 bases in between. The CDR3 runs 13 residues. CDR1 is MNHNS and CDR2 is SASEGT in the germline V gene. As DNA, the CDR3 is TGTGCCAGCAGTGTTACTCAATCAGGGACCCAGTACTTC. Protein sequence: CASSVTQSGTQYF.

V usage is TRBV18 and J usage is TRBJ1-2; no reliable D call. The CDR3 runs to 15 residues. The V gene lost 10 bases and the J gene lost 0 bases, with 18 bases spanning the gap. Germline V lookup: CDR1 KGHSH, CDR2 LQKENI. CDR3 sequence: CATSPIPIANYGYTF. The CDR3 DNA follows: TGTGCCACCTCCCCAATACCAATAGCTAACTATGGCTACACCTTC.

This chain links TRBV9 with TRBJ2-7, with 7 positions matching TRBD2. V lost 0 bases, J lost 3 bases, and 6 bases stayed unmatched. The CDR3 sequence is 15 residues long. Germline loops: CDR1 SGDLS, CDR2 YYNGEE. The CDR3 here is CASSVGTGGNYEQYF. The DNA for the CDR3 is TGTGCCAGCAGCGTAGGGACGGGAGGCAACTACGAGCAGTACTTC.

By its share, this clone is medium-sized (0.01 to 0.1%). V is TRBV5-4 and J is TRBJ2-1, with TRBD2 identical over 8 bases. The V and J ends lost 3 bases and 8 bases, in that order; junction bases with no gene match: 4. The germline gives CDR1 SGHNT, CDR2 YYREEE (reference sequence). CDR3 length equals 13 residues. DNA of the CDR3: TGTGCCAGCAGCTCGACTAGCGACGATGAGCAGTTCTTC. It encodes CASSSTSDDEQFF.

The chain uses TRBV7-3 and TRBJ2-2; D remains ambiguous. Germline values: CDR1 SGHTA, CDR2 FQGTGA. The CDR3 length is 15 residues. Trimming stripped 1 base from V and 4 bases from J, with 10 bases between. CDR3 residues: CASSLRGSSTGELFF. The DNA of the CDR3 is TGTGCCAGCAGCTTAAGAGGCAGCAGCACCGGGGAGCTGTTTTTT.

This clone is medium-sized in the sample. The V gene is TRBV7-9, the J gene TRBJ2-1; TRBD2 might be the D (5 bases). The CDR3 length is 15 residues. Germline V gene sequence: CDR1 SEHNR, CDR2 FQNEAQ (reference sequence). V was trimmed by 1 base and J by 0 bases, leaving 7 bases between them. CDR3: CASSLVGSSYNEQFF. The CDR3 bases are TGTGCCAGCAGCTTAGTTGGGAGCTCCTACAATGAGCAGTTCTTC.

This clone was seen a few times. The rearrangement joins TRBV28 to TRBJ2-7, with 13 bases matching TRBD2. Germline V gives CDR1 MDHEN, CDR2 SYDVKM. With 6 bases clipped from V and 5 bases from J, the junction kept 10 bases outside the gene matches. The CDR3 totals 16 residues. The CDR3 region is CASSLEPGLAGNEQYF. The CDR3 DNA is TGTGCCAGCAGCTTAGAACCGGGACTAGCGGGGAACGAGCAGTACTTC.

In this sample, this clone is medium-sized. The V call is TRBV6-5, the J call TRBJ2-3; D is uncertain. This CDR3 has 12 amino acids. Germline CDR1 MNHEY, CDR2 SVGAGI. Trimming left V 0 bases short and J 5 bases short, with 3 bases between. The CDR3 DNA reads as TGTGCCAGCAGTTACTCGGGAGATACGCAGTATTTT. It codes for CASSYSGDTQYF.

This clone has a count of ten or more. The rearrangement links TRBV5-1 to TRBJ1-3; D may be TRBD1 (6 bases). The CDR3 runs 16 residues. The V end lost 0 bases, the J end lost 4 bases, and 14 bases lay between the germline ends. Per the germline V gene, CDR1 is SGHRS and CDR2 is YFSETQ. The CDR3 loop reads CASSLGGPGTGNTIYF. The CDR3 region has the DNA TGCGCCAGCAGCTTGGGCGGTCCTGGGACAGGAAACACCATATATTTT.

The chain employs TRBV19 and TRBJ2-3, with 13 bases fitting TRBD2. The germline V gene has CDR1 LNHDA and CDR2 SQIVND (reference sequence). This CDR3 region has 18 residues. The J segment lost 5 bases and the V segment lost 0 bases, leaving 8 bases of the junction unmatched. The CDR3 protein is CASSIDFRTSGSGDTQYF. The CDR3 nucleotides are TGTGCCAGTAGTATAGATTTCCGGACTAGCGGGAGCGGAGATACGCAGTATTTT.

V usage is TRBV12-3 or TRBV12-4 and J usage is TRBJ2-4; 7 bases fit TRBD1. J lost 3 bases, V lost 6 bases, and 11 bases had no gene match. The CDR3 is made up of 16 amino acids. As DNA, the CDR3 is TGTGCCAGCAGCCCCCCGGGACAGCCCCACAAAAACATTCAGTACTTC. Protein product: CASSPPGQPHKNIQYF.

The CDR3 here is CASSLRTGGPNTEAFF. The CDR3, as DNA: TGCGCCAGCAGCTTGCGGACAGGGGGCCCGAACACTGAAGCTTTCTTT. The chain uses TRBV5-1 and TRBJ1-1, with 11 bases identical to TRBD1. Looked up from germline, CDR1 is SGHRS and CDR2 is YFSETQ. Losses at the gene ends were 1 base for V and 1 base for J; bases not matched to a gene: 3. This CDR3 is built from 16 residues.

The CDR3 here is CASRLLDRGNQPQHF. CDR3 DNA sequence: TGTGCCAGCAGGCTGCTAGACAGGGGCAATCAGCCCCAGCATTTT. The V and J genes are TRBV12-3 or TRBV12-4 and TRBJ1-5, with 7 bases lining up with TRBD1. J was trimmed by 2 bases and V by 6 bases; bases with no gene match: 7. The CDR3 extends over 15 amino acids.

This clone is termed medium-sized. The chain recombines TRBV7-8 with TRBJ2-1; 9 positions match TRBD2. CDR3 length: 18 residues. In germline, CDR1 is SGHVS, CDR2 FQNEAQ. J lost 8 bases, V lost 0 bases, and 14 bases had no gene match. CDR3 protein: CASSLALSLAGGGDEQFF. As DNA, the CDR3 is TGTGCCAGCAGCTTAGCGCTAAGTTTGGCGGGAGGGGGGGATGAGCAGTTCTTC.